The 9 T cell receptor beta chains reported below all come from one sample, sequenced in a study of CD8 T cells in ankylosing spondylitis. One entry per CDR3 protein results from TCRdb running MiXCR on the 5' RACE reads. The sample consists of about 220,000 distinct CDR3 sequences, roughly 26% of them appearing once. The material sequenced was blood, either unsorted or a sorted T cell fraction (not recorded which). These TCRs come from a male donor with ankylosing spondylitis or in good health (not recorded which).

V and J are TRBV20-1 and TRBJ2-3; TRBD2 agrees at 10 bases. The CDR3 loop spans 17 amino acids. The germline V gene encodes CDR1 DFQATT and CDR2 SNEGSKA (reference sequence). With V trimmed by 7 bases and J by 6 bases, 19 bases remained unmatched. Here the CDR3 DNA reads TGCAGTGTATCACATGGGCAAGCGGGAGGGCCAGGCGATACGCAGTATTTT. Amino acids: CSVSHGQAGGPGDTQYF.

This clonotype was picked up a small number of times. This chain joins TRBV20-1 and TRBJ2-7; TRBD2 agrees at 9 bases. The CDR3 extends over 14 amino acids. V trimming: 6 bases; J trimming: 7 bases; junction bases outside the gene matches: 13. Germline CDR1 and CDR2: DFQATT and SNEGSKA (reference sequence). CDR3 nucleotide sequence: TGCAGTGCGAGACTAGCGGCCTCCCCCCTGGAGCAGTACTTC. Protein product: CSARLAASPLEQYF.

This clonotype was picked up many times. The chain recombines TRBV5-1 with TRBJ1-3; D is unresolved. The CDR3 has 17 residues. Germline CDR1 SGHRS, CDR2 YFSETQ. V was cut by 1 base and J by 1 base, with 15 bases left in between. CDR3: CASSLTVGGSSGNTIYF. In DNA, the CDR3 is TGCGCCAGCAGCTTGACGGTCGGAGGTTCTTCTGGAAACACCATATATTTT.

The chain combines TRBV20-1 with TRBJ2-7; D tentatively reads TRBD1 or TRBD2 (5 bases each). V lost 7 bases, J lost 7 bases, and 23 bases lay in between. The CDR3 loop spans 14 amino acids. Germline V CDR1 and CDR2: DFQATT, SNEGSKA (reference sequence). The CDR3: CSVAQRDVRAEQYF. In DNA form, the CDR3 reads TGCAGTGTAGCCCAAAGGGACGTCCGCGCTGAGCAGTACTTC.

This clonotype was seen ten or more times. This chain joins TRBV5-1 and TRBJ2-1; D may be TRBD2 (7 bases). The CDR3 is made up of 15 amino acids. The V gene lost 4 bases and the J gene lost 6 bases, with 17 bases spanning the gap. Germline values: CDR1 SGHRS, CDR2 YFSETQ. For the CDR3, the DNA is TGCGCCAGCAGCCAGGCCAACCGGGGGGCCAATGAGCAGTTCTTC. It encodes CASSQANRGANEQFF.

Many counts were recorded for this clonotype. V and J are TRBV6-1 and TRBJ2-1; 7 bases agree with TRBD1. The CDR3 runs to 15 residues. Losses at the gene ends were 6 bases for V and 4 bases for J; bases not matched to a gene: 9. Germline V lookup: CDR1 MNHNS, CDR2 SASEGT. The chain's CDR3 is CASRQQGSLYNEQFF. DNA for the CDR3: TGTGCCAGCAGGCAACAGGGGAGTCTGTACAATGAGCAGTTCTTC.

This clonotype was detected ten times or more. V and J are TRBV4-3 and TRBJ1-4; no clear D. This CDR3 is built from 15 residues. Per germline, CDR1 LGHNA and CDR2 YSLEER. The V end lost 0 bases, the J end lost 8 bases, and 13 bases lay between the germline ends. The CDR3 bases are TGCGCCAGCAGCCAAGATGCGTTGAATGGGGAAAAACTGTTTTTT. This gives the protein CASSQDALNGEKLFF.

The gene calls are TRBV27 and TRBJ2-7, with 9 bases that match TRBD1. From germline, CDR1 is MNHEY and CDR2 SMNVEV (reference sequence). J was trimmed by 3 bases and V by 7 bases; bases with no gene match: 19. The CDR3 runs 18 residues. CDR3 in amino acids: CASMLRDRDLPPGYEQYF. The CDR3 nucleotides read TGTGCCAGCATGCTCCGGGACAGGGACCTTCCCCCTGGCTACGAGCAGTACTTC.

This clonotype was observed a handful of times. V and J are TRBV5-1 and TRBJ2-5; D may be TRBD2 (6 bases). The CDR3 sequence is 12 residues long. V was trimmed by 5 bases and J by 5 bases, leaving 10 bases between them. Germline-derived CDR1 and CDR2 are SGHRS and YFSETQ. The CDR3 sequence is CASRLAGETQYF. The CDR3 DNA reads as TGCGCCAGCAGACTAGCTGGTGAGACCCAGTACTTC.